Here is one T cell receptor (beta chain) with its context. This sample stems from a study of early T cells in non-severe SARS-CoV-2 infection. The trim removed 7 bases at V and 4 bases at J, leaving 4 bases unmatched. Germline V CDR1 and CDR2: WSHSY, SAAADI. The CDR3 runs to 13 residues. TCRdb ran MiXCR on the 5' RACE reads and lists one entry per CDR3 protein. The sample shows 40,000 to 55,000 distinct CDR3 sequences, about 23% of them seen only once. The sequence was obtained from an adult who was a healthcare worker with PCR-confirmed SARS-CoV-2 infection or an uninfected control (not recorded which). V is TRBV10-2 and J is TRBJ1-1; 9 bases are a match to TRBD1. This specimen consisted of whole blood, obtained at baseline. CDR3 DNA sequence: TGCGCCAGCACCCTGGACAGGGGCACTGAAGCTTTCTTT. Encoded protein: CASTLDRGTEAFF.